This T cell receptor beta chain comes out of a study of T cell responses to AZD1222 COVID-19 vaccine. V was clipped by 5 bases and J by 5 bases, with 18 bases between them. CDR1 is SGHVS, CDR2 FNYEAQ, per germline. This CDR3 spans 15 amino acids. Generated by immunoSEQ multiplex PCR, the TCRdb table keeps only in-frame clones and is missing some. The sample gives 100,000 to 150,000 clones, roughly 89% of which show up once; 6.3% is in the top ten. This clonotype was sampled from an adult in good health. The material sequenced was peripheral blood, taken on day 0 of AZD1222 vaccination. The chain carries TRBV7-6 and TRBJ1-1, with a possible D match to TRBD1 (6 bases). The CDR3: CASSLTKWGHTEAFF. As DNA, the CDR3 is TGTGCCAGCAGCCTAACTAAGTGGGGGCATACTGAAGCTTTCTTT.